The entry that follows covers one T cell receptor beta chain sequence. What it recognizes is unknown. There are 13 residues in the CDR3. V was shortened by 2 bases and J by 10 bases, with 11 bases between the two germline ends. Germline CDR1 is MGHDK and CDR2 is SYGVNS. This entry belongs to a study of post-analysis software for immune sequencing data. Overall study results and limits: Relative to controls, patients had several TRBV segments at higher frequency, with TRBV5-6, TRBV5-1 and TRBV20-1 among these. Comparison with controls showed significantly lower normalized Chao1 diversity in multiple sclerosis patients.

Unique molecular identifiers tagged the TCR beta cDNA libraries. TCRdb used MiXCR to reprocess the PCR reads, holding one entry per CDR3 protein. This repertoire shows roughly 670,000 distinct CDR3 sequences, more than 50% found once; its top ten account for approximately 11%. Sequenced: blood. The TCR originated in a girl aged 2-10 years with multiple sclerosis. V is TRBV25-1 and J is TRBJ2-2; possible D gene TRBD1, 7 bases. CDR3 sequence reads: CASSEQGGVELFF. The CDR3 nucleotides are TGTGCCAGCAGTGAACAGGGGGGTGTGGAGCTGTTTTTT.